Listed here are 8 T cell receptor beta chains from one sample, sequenced in a study of blood T cell repertoires in COVID-19. Measured with immunoSEQ multiplex PCR; TCRdb has only the in-frame clones, and not every one. The profile shows 45,000 to 55,000 clones, under 90% of them singletons. The source material was peripheral blood. Receptor source: an elderly man with COVID-19, enrolled during active disease.

The chain employs TRBV28 and TRBJ1-5, with TRBD1 matching 11 bases. Trimming took 8 bases from V and 5 from J; bases not matched to a gene: 8. Germline V lookup: CDR1 MDHEN, CDR2 SYDVKM. The CDR3 spans 15 residues. CDR3 nucleotides: TGTGCCAGCCGGGGATGGACAGGGGGCGATCAGCCCCAGCATTTT. Protein product: CASRGWTGGDQPQHF.

J is TRBJ1-5 and V is TRBV5-1; no clear D gene. The CDR3 has 13 amino acids. Per germline, CDR1 SGHRS and CDR2 YFSETQ. Trimming shortened V by 4 bases and J by 2 bases, and 7 bases separated the two germline ends. The CDR3 coding sequence is TGCGCCAGCAGCCCGGAGGGCAATCAGCCCCAGCATTTT. Its protein is CASSPEGNQPQHF.

The chain joins TRBV11-2 to TRBJ2-1, with D perhaps TRBD2 (5 bases). This CDR3 has 17 amino acids. Germline V CDR1 and CDR2: SGHAT, FQNNGV. V was trimmed by 3 bases and J by 8 bases, leaving 23 bases between them. The CDR3 loop reads CASSFTGSQTFIDEQFF. CDR3 bases: TGTGCCAGCAGCTTCACGGGATCCCAAACGTTTATCGATGAGCAGTTCTTC.

This chain joins TRBV9 and TRBJ1-2, with D possibly being TRBD1 (6 bases). CDR3 length equals 15 residues. From germline, CDR1 is SGDLS and CDR2 YYNGEE. Trimming shortened V by 4 bases and J by 4 bases, and 17 bases separated the two germline ends. The CDR3 sequence: CASSKLQGWGYGYTF. The CDR3 DNA reads as TGTGCCAGCAGCAAATTACAGGGTTGGGGCTATGGCTACACCTTC.

V gene TRBV5-4 combines with J gene TRBJ2-5; tentatively, D is TRBD2 (7 bases). This CDR3 spans 16 amino acids. Germline values: CDR1 SGHNT, CDR2 YYREEE (reference sequence). V lost 4 bases and J lost 1, with 17 bases in between. CDR3 bases: TGTGCCAGCAGCGCGGGGGCAAGGCCCGTCCAAGAGACCCAGTACTTC. It encodes CASSAGARPVQETQYF.

J is TRBJ2-3 and V is TRBV24-1, with 9 positions matching TRBD1. Germline V gene data show CDR1 as KGHDR and CDR2 as SFDVKD. The CDR3 sequence is 15 residues long. The J segment lost 6 bases and the V segment lost 4 bases, leaving 7 bases of the junction unmatched. CDR3 protein: CATSEPGQGPDTQYF. The CDR3 DNA is TGTGCCACCAGTGAACCGGGACAGGGACCTGATACGCAGTATTTT.

The gene calls are TRBV2 and TRBJ1-1; maybe TRBD1 (6 bases). This CDR3 has 13 residues. Trimming took 9 bases from V and 1 from J, leaving 12 bases between them. Germline V lookup: CDR1 SNHLY, CDR2 FYNNEI. In DNA, the CDR3 is TGTGCCAGTGGGGACAATTCGAACACTGAAGCTTTCTTT. Amino acids: CASGDNSNTEAFF.

The V call is TRBV27, the J call TRBJ1-1; D might be TRBD1 (5 bases). Trimming pared 0 bases from V and 6 bases from J, leaving 14 bases between. This CDR3 has 15 residues. Germline V gives CDR1 MNHEY, CDR2 SMNVEV (reference sequence). CDR3 sequence reads: CASSLSTPRVSEAFF. The DNA for the CDR3 is TGTGCCAGCAGTTTATCTACCCCCAGGGTTTCTGAAGCTTTCTTT.